This is a list of T cell receptor beta chains from one sample in a study of blood T cell repertoires in COVID-19. Clones were sequenced by immunoSEQ multiplex PCR, and TCRdb holds only the in-frame ones, with some missing. Counted here are 310,000 or so clones, 87% occurring once; the ten biggest clones make up 8.5% to 10%. Sequenced material: PBMCs or T cells enriched from blood (not recorded which). These receptors all come from a woman aged 18-29 years who had recovered from COVID-19. Both conserved end residues are part of each CDR3. The D gene is left open where the match is weak. Some rows mark clone size as missing; the rest say once, few, many or name a class of expanded clone.

TRBV9	TRBJ1-1	NA	NA	CASSVGGGGPTEAFF	TGTGCCAGCAGCGTAGGGGGAGGGGGGCCCACTGAAGCTTTCTTT
TRBV14	TRBJ2-7	few	NA	CASSLGIGYEQYF	TGTGCCAGCAGCCTCGGGATCGGATACGAGCAGTACTTC
TRBV10-3	TRBJ1-1	NA	TRBD1	CAISDPGQGYTEAFF	TGTGCCATCAGTGACCCGGGACAGGGATACACTGAAGCTTTCTTT
TRBV6-5	TRBJ1-2	NA	TRBD1	CASTKQGWLGGYTF	TGTGCCAGCACCAAACAGGGGTGGTTGGGTGGCTACACCTTC
TRBV6-2/TRBV6-3	TRBJ1-1	NA	NA	CASSYASNRGLTEAFF	TGTGCCAGCAGTTACGCGTCCAATCGGGGTCTCACTGAAGCTTTCTTT
TRBV7-2	TRBJ1-1	NA	NA	CASSLALRSGEAFF	TGTGCCAGCAGCTTAGCACTCCGGTCGGGTGAAGCTTTCTTT
TRBV7-2	TRBJ1-5	NA	TRBD1	CASSLAGTDNQPQHF	TGTGCCAGCAGCTTAGCCGGGACAGACAATCAGCCCCAGCATTTT
TRBV4-2	TRBJ1-5	NA	NA	CASSQELSRVNQPQHF	TGTGCCAGCAGCCAAGAACTGAGCAGGGTCAATCAGCCCCAGCATTTT
TRBV6-5	TRBJ1-2	NA	NA	CASSDPGYGYTF	TGTGCCAGCAGCGACCCAGGGTATGGCTACACCTTC
TRBV6-4	TRBJ1-6	NA	TRBD1	CASSDPQGFRYNSPLHF	TGTGCCAGCAGTGACCCACAGGGGTTCCGGTATAATTCACCCCTCCACTTT
TRBV10-3	TRBJ1-6	NA	TRBD1	CAISRDRGGLYSPLHF	TGTGCCATCAGCCGGGACAGGGGAGGGCTTTATTCACCCCTCCACTTT
TRBV27	TRBJ2-7	NA	TRBD1	CASRSEPGQGAGEQYF	TGTGCCAGCAGATCCGAACCGGGACAGGGGGCGGGCGAGCAGTACTTC
TRBV9	TRBJ1-2	NA	NA	CASSAGGRYGYTF	TGTGCCAGCAGCGCCGGGGGACGCTATGGCTACACCTTC
TRBV6-5	TRBJ1-1	NA	TRBD1	CASSIQTGGNTEAFF	TGTGCCAGCAGTATTCAGACAGGGGGGAACACTGAAGCTTTCTTT
TRBV19	TRBJ1-2	NA	TRBD1	CASTPTGVGYGYTF	TGTGCCAGTACTCCGACAGGGGTGGGCTATGGCTACACCTTC
TRBV12-3/TRBV12-4	TRBJ2-2	NA	NA	CASSFLGRPELFF	TGTGCCAGCAGTTTCCTGGGCCGACCTGAGCTGTTTTTT
TRBV5-1	TRBJ2-1	NA	TRBD1	CASSSWGQGFDEQFF	TGCGCCAGCAGCTCATGGGGACAGGGGTTTGATGAGCAGTTCTTC
TRBV7-6	TRBJ1-2	NA	TRBD1	CASRGQEDGYTF	TGTGCCAGCAGGGGACAGGAGGATGGCTACACCTTC
TRBV30	TRBJ1-5	NA	TRBD1	CAWSERGLSNQPQHF	TGTGCCTGGAGTGAGAGGGGGCTGAGCAATCAGCCCCAGCATTTT
TRBV5-1	TRBJ1-2	NA	TRBD1	CASSRSPPGQGVNGYTF	TGCGCCAGCAGCCGGAGCCCACCGGGACAGGGGGTAAATGGCTACACCTTC
TRBV6-5	TRBJ1-1	NA	NA	CASRSQGNTEAFF	TGTGCCAGCAGATCTCAGGGGAACACTGAAGCTTTCTTT
TRBV9	TRBJ1-2	NA	NA	CASSPLVSGTGGYTF	TGTGCCAGCAGCCCACTTGTGAGCGGCACGGGGGGCTACACCTTC
TRBV4-1	TRBJ2-7	NA	TRBD2	CASSQRWLGSGRVYEQYF	TGCGCCAGCAGCCAACGATGGCTAGGGAGCGGGAGGGTGTACGAGCAGTACTTC
TRBV7-2	TRBJ2-7	NA	TRBD2	CASSFPTSGIGGFEQYF	TGTGCCAGCAGCTTCCCTACTAGCGGGATAGGGGGATTCGAGCAGTACTTC
TRBV6-2/TRBV6-3	TRBJ2-7	once	NA	CASSYFRGYEQYF	TGTGCCAGCAGTTACTTCCGGGGCTACGAGCAGTACTTC
TRBV7-2	TRBJ2-3	NA	TRBD2	CASSLAQRGSTRDTQYF	TGTGCCAGCAGCTTAGCCCAGCGGGGGTCGACGCGGGATACGCAGTATTTT
TRBV2	TRBJ1-1	NA	NA	CASSEAQRGAFF	TGTGCCAGCAGTGAAGCCCAACGGGGAGCTTTCTTT
TRBV19	TRBJ2-1	NA	TRBD2	CASSIGGRAWGEQFF	TGTGCCAGTAGTATCGGTGGGAGGGCCTGGGGTGAGCAGTTCTTC
TRBV15	TRBJ2-6	once	TRBD1	CATSTRTGPAGGANVLTF	TGTGCCACCAGCACCCGGACAGGGCCCGCTGGTGGGGCCAACGTCCTGACTTTC
TRBV2	TRBJ1-5	NA	TRBD1	CASSSQGYQPQHF	TGTGCCAGCAGCTCACAGGGGTATCAGCCCCAGCATTTT
TRBV4-2	TRBJ1-6	NA	TRBD1	CASSQTGTGGYNSPLHF	TGTGCCAGCAGCCAGACCGGGACAGGGGGCTATAATTCACCCCTCCACTTT
TRBV14	TRBJ2-2	NA	TRBD1	CASSPFRGRDRSTGELFF	TGTGCCAGCAGCCCCTTTCGAGGTCGGGACAGAAGCACCGGGGAGCTGTTTTTT
TRBV7-2	TRBJ1-3	NA	NA	CASSATRVSANTIYF	TGTGCCAGCAGCGCCACCAGGGTCTCGGCAAACACCATATATTTT
TRBV7-8	TRBJ2-3	NA	TRBD2	CASSLNRDYHTDTQYF	TGTGCCAGCAGCTTAAACCGGGACTACCACACAGATACGCAGTATTTT
TRBV11-2	TRBJ2-3	NA	TRBD2	CASSLGGGTSGDTQYF	TGTGCCAGCAGCTTGGGGGGTGGGACTAGCGGAGATACGCAGTATTTT
TRBV6-5	TRBJ2-2	few	TRBD1	CASSSWTGRTGELFF	TGTGCCAGCAGTTCCTGGACAGGGAGGACCGGGGAGCTGTTTTTT
TRBV4-1	TRBJ2-7	NA	NA	CASSLIYTGTGAYEQYF	TGCGCCAGCAGCCTAATTTATACCGGGACGGGGGCCTACGAGCAGTACTTC
TRBV4-2	TRBJ2-6	NA	TRBD1	CASSQDPRTGAGANVLTF	TGTGCCAGCAGCCAAGATCCCAGGACAGGGGCTGGGGCCAACGTCCTGACTTTC
TRBV19	TRBJ2-3	NA	TRBD2	CASSTLLAGGTDTQYF	TGTGCCAGTAGTACCCTACTAGCGGGGGGCACAGATACGCAGTATTTT
TRBV7-2	TRBJ1-1	NA	TRBD1	CASSLQTGEYTEAFF	TGTGCCAGCAGCTTACAGACAGGGGAGTACACTGAAGCTTTCTTT
TRBV27	TRBJ2-5	NA	TRBD2	CASSANLLAGEETQYF	TGTGCCAGCAGTGCCAACCTACTAGCGGGAGAGGAGACCCAGTACTTC
TRBV4-3	TRBJ2-1	NA	TRBD2	CASSHISGRAAYNEQFF	TGCGCCAGCAGCCACATTAGCGGGAGGGCCGCATACAATGAGCAGTTCTTC
TRBV7-2	TRBJ2-2	NA	TRBD2	CASRGGGRASRGELFF	TGTGCCAGCAGAGGGGGCGGGAGGGCCTCACGCGGGGAGCTGTTTTTT
TRBV12-3/TRBV12-4	TRBJ1-6	NA	NA	CASGTGNSPLHF	TGTGCCAGCGGTACCGGGAATTCACCCCTCCACTTT
TRBV20-1	TRBJ2-1	NA	NA	CSASRGFSSYNEQFF	TGCAGTGCTAGTAGAGGTTTCAGCTCCTACAATGAGCAGTTCTTC
TRBV5-6	TRBJ2-1	NA	NA	CASSPQGSVNNEQFF	TGTGCCAGCAGCCCCCAGGGCTCGGTAAACAATGAGCAGTTCTTC
TRBV14	TRBJ1-6	few	NA	CASSQGLDSPLHF	TGTGCCAGCAGCCAAGGGCTGGATTCACCCCTCCACTTT
TRBV7-3	TRBJ2-2	NA	NA	CASSFGGSAGELFF	TGTGCCAGCAGCTTCGGGGGTAGCGCCGGGGAGCTGTTTTTT
TRBV19	TRBJ1-2	once	NA	CASSPLEGLNYGYTF	TGTGCCAGTAGTCCTCTGGAGGGGCTTAACTATGGCTACACCTTC
TRBV20-1	TRBJ1-2	once	TRBD1	CSASAGGSGQGNYGYTF	TGCAGTGCTAGTGCCGGGGGTTCTGGACAGGGGAACTATGGCTACACCTTC
TRBV19	TRBJ1-1	NA	NA	CASSIQGLNTEAFF	TGTGCCAGTAGTATTCAGGGCCTGAACACTGAAGCTTTCTTT
TRBV27	TRBJ1-1	once	NA	CASSYGGANTEAFF	TGTGCCAGCAGCTACGGGGGGGCGAACACTGAAGCTTTCTTT
TRBV30	TRBJ1-6	NA	NA	CAWSWDTYNSPLHF	TGTGCCTGGAGCTGGGACACCTATAATTCACCCCTCCACTTT
TRBV5-6	TRBJ1-2	NA	NA	CASSSTTGAPRRGYGYTF	TGTGCCAGCAGCTCGACAACAGGTGCACCACGGCGAGGCTATGGCTACACCTTC
TRBV20-1	TRBJ1-6	NA	NA	CSASTQGSYNSPLHF	TGCAGTGCTAGTACGCAGGGAAGTTATAATTCACCCCTCCACTTT
TRBV6-5	TRBJ2-3	NA	TRBD2	CASSLGLAGVTDTQYF	TGTGCCAGCAGTTTAGGACTAGCGGGGGTCACAGATACGCAGTATTTT
TRBV7-7	TRBJ2-5	NA	NA	CASSLGLWEETQYF	TGTGCCAGCAGCTTAGGACTGTGGGAGGAGACCCAGTACTTC